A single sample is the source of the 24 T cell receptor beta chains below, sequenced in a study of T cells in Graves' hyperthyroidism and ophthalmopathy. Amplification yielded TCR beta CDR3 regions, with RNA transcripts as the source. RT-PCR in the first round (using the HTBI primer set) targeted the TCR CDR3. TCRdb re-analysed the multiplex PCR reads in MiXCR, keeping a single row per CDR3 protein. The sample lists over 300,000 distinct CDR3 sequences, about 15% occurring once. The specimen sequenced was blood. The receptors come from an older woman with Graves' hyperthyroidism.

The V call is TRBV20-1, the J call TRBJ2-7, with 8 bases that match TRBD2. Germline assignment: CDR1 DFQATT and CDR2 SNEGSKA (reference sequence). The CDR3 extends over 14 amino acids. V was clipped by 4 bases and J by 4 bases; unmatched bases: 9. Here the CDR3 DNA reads TGCAGTGCTAAAAGGAGCGGGAGTGGTTACGAGCAGTACTTC. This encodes CSAKRSGSGYEQYF.

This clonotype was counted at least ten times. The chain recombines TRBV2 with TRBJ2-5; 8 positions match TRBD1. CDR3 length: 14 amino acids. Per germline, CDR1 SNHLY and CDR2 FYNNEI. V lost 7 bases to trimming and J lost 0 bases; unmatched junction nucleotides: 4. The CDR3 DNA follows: TGTGCCAGCAACCCGGGACAGGACCAAGAGACCCAGTACTTC. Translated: CASNPGQDQETQYF.

The CDR3 bases are TGTGCCAGCAGTTTACCAGAGACCCAGTACTTC. This sequence encodes CASSLPETQYF. The rearrangement uses TRBV27 and TRBJ2-5; no clear D. V shed 2 bases and J shed 4 bases, with 2 bases lying between them. The germline gives CDR1 MNHEY, CDR2 SMNVEV (reference sequence). This CDR3 is 11 amino acids long.

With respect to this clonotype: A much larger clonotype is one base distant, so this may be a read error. The CDR3 sequence is CASGSQGALSNQPQHF. Here the CDR3 DNA reads TGTGCCAGCGGTTCACAGGGGGCCCTAAGCAATCAGCCCCAGCATTTT. The chain uses TRBV12-3 or TRBV12-4 and TRBJ1-5; 9 nucleotides align to TRBD1. V shed 8 bases, J shed 1 base, and the junction held 9 bases outside the gene matches. The CDR3 loop spans 16 amino acids.

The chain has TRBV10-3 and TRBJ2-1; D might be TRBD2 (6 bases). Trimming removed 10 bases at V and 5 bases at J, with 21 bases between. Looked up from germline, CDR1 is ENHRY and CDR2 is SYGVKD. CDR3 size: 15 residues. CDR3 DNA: TGTGCCACCGCCGTTTCTTGGGGGGACCACAATGAGCAGTTCTTC. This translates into CATAVSWGDHNEQFF.

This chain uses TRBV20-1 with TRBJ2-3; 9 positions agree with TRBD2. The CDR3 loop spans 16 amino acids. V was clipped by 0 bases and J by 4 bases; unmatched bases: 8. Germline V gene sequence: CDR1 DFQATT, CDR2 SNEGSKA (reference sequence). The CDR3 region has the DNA TGCAGTGCTAGAGATTCGGCGGGAGGGCCGGCAGATACGCAGTATTTT. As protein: CSARDSAGGPADTQYF.

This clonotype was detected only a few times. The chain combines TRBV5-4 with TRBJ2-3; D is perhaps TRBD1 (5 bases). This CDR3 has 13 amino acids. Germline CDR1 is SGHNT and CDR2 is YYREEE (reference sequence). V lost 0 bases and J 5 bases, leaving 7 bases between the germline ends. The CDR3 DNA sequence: TGTGCCAGCAGCTTGGCAGGGAAAGATACGCAGTATTTT. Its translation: CASSLAGKDTQYF.

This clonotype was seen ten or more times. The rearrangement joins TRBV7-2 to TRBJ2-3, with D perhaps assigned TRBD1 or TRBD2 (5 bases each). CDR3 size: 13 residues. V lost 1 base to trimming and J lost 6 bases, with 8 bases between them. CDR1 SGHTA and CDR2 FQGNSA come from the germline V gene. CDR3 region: CASSLVREDTQYF. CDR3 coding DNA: TGTGCCAGCAGCTTAGTCAGGGAGGATACGCAGTATTTT.

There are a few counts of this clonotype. CDR3 DNA sequence: TGTGCCAGCAGCCAAGAGCACGGGACTAGCGGGATAGATACGCAGTATTTT. It encodes CASSQEHGTSGIDTQYF. This sequence joins TRBV4-2 and TRBJ2-3; 13 nucleotides match TRBD2. Germline V gene sequence: CDR1 LGHNA, CDR2 YNFKEQ. CDR3 length equals 17 residues. Trimming removed 0 bases from V and 5 bases from J; junction bases left unmatched: 5.

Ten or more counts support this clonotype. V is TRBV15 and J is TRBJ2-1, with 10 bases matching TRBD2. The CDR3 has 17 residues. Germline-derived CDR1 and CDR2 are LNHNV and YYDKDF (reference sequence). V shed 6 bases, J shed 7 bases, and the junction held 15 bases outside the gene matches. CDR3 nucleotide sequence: TGTGCCACCAGTATACCAGGACTAGCGGACGTCCTTAATGAGCAGTTCTTC. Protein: CATSIPGLADVLNEQFF.

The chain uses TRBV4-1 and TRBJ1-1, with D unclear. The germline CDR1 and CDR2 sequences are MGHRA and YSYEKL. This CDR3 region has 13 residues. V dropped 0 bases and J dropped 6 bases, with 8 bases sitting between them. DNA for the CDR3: TGCGCCAGCAGCCAAGAATTATGGGCTGAAGCTTTCTTT. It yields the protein CASSQELWAEAFF.

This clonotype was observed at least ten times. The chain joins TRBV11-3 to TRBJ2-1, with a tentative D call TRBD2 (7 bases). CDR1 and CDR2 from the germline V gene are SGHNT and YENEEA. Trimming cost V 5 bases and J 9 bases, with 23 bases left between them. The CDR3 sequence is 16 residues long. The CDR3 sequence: CASSPRGGRGAGEQFF. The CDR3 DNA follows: TGTGCCAGCAGCCCTCGGGGTGGGAGGGGGGCTGGTGAGCAGTTCTTC.

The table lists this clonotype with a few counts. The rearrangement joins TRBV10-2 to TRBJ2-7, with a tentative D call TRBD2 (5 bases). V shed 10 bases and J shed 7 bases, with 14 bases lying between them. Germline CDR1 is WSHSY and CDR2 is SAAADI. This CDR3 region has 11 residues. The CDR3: CATTTEGEQYF. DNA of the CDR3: TGCGCCACTACGACCGAGGGAGAGCAGTACTTC.

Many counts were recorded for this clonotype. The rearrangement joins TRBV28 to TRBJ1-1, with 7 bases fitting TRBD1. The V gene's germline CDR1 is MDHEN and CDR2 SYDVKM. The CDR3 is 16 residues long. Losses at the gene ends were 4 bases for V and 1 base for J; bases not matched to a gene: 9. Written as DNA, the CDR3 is TGTGCCAGCAGTTCTCTCAGGGGGGTAGAGAACACTGAAGCTTTCTTT. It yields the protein CASSSLRGVENTEAFF.

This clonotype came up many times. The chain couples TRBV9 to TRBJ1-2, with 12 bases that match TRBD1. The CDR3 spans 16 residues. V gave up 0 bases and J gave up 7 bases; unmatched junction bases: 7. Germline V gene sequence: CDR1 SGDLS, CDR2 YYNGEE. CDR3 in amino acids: CASSVGGTGGSSGYTF. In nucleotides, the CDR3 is TGTGCCAGCAGCGTAGGAGGGACAGGGGGCTCCTCTGGCTACACCTTC.

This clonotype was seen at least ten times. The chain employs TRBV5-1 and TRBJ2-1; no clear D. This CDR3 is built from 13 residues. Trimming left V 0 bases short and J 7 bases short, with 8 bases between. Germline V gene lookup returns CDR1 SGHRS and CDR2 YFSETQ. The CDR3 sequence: CASSLGVGNEQFF. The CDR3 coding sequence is TGCGCCAGCAGCTTGGGAGTCGGGAATGAGCAGTTCTTC.

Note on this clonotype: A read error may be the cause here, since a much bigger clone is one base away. CDR3 sequence reads: CASSFVGPTDTQYF. In DNA form, the CDR3 reads TGTGCCAGCAGCTTCGTGGGGCCCACAGATACGCAGTATTTT. The chain links TRBV11-2 to TRBJ2-3, with D possibly being TRBD1 (5 bases). The CDR3 consists of 14 residues. Trimming took 3 bases from V and 2 from J, leaving 9 bases between them. The V gene's germline CDR1 is SGHAT and CDR2 FQNNGV. The entire variable domain, with the rest obtained from reference TRBV11-2 and TRBJ2-3, is as follows: EAGVAQSPRYKIIEKRQSVAFWCNPISGHATLYWYQQILGQGPKLLIQFQNNGVVDDSQLPKDRFSAERLKGVDSTLKIQPAKLEDSAVYLCASSFVGPTDTQYFGPGTRLTVL.

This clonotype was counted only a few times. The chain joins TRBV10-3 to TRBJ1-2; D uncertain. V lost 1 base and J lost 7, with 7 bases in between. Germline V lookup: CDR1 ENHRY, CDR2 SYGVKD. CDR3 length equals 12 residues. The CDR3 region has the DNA TGTGCCATCAGTGAGTATGGTGGTGGCTACACCTTC. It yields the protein CAISEYGGGYTF.

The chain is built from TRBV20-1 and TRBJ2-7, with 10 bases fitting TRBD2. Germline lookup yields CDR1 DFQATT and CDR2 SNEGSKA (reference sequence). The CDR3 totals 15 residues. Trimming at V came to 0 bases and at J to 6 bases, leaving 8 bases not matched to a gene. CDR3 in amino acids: CSARDILAGEGEQYF. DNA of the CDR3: TGCAGTGCTAGAGATATTCTAGCGGGAGAGGGCGAGCAGTACTTC.

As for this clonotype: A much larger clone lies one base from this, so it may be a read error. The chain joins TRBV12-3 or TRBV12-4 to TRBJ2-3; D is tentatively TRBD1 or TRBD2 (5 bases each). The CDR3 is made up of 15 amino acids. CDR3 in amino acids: CTSRRDLDNTDTQYF. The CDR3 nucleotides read TGTACCAGCAGACGGGACCTTGATAACACAGATACGCAGTATTTT.

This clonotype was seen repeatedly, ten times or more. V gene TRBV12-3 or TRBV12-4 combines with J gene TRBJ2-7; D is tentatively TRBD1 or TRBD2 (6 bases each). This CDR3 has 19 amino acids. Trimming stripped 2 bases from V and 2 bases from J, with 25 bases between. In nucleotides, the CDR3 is TGTGCCAGCAGTTTATTCAGGGGAAGGAGGCTAGCGCTCCCCTACGAGCAGTACTTC. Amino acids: CASSLFRGRRLALPYEQYF.

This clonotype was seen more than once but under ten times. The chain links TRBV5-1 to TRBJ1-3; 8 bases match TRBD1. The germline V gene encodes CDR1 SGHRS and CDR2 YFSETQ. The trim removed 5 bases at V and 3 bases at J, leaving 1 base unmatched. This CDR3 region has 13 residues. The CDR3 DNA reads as TGCGCCAGCAGGACAGGGGATGGAAACACCATATATTTT. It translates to CASRTGDGNTIYF.

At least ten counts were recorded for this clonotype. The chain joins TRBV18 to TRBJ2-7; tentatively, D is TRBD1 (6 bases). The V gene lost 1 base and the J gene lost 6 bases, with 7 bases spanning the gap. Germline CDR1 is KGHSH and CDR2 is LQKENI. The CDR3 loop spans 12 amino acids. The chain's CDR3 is CASSPQQGEQYF. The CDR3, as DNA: TGTGCCAGCTCACCACAACAGGGCGAGCAGTACTTC. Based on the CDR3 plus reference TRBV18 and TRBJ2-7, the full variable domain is NAGVMQNPRHLVRRRGQEARLRCSPMKGHSHVYWYRQLPEEGLKFMVYLQKENIIDESGMPKERFSAEFPKEGPSILRIQQVVRGDSAAYFCASSPQQGEQYFGPGTRLTVT.

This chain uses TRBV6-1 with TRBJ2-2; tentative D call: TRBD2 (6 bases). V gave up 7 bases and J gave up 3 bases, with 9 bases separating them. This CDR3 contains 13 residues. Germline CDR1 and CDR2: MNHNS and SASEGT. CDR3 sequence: CASTREDTGELFF. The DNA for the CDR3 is TGTGCCAGCACCAGGGAGGACACCGGGGAGCTGTTTTTT.